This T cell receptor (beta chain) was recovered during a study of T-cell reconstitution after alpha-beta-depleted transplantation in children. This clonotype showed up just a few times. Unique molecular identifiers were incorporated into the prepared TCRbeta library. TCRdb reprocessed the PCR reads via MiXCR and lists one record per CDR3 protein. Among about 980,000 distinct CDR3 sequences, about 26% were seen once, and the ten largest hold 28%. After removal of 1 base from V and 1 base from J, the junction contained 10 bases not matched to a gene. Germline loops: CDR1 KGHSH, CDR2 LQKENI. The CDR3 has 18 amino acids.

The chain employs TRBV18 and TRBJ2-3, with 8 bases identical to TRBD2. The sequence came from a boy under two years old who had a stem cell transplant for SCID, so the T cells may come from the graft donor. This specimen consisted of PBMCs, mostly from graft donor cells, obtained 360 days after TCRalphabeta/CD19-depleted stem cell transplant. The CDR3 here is CASSPLAGPAVGTDTQYF. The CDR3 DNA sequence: TGTGCCAGCTCACCACTAGCGGGGCCCGCAGTGGGCACAGATACGCAGTATTTT.